Each of the 14 T cell receptor beta chains below was sequenced from the same sample in a study of blood T cell repertoires in COVID-19 (dated by TCRdb to 2020 to 2021). Library construction relied on the immunoSEQ multiplex PCR assay. TCRdb stores this immuneACCESS table with in-frame sequences only. Part of the clones is absent; in the studies checked, under half of the shortfall reflects unresolved V genes, and no reason is known for the rest. This sample lists hundreds of thousands of clones; roughly 86% were detected once. About 0.64% of the sample is taken by the ten largest. The sample was peripheral blood. The origin of the receptors is a human donor in a cohort sampled during active COVID-19.

This chain connects TRBV7-2 to TRBJ2-7; perhaps TRBD1 as D (6 bases). The germline V and J ends were trimmed by 1 base and 6 bases, with 10 bases remaining between them. CDR1 and CDR2 from the germline V gene are SGHTA and FQGNSA. The CDR3 sequence is 13 residues long. CDR3 region: CASSLGTVREQYF. The DNA for the CDR3 is TGTGCCAGCAGCTTAGGGACAGTACGCGAGCAGTACTTC.

The J gene is TRBJ2-3, the V gene TRBV4-2, with 9 nucleotides matching TRBD2. This CDR3 region has 15 residues. Germline CDR1 is LGHNA and CDR2 is YNFKEQ. V lost 1 base and J lost 4; bases outside the gene matches: 3. The CDR3 DNA reads TGTGCCAGCAGCCAAGCAGCGGGAGGTTCAGATACGCAGTATTTT. As protein: CASSQAAGGSDTQYF.

V and J are TRBV21-1 and TRBJ2-7; the D call of TRBD1 is as the table states it, not checked on the DNA. TRBV21-1 is given as a pseudogene. The CDR3 has 19 residues. Written as DNA, the CDR3 is TGTGCCAGCAGCCTTACCAATCAAACCAAACAAGTTTCCCTCTACGAGCAGTACTTC. Translated: CASSLTNQTKQVSLYEQYF.

V usage is TRBV7-9 and J usage is TRBJ2-7; the D is unclear. The CDR3 runs 16 residues. CDR1 SEHNR and CDR2 FQNEAQ come from the germline V gene (reference sequence). V lost 2 bases and J 5 bases, leaving 19 bases between the germline ends. The CDR3 bases are TGTGCCAGCAGCTTATCCTTTGGAATCCGGGTCCACGAGCAGTACTTC. It yields the protein CASSLSFGIRVHEQYF.

The V gene is TRBV11-3, the J gene TRBJ2-3; a weak D match, TRBD2 (7 bases). V gave up 5 bases and J gave up 0 bases, with 9 bases separating them. CDR3 size: 14 residues. Germline V gene data show CDR1 as SGHNT and CDR2 as YENEEA. DNA for the CDR3: TGTGCCAGCAGCCGGGGGGCAAGCACAGATACGCAGTATTTT. This translates into CASSRGASTDTQYF.

This clone showed up just once. V gene TRBV4-1 combines with J gene TRBJ2-1; the D gene is possibly TRBD2 (6 bases). The V end was cut by 2 bases, the J end by 4 bases, with 18 bases between. The CDR3 covers 17 residues. Germline values: CDR1 MGHRA, CDR2 YSYEKL. The CDR3 sequence is CASSQRGTPRSYNEQFF. CDR3 bases: TGCGCCAGCAGCCAACGCGGGACCCCCCGATCGTACAATGAGCAGTTCTTC.

CDR3 sequence reads: CASSGSNEQYF. CDR3 DNA: TGTGCCAGCTCGGGTAGCAACGAGCAGTACTTC. The chain employs TRBV18 and TRBJ2-7; D unclear. Germline lookup yields CDR1 KGHSH and CDR2 LQKENI. V gave up 6 bases and J gave up 5 bases, with 8 bases separating them. The CDR3 contains 11 residues.

The V and J genes are TRBV18 and TRBJ1-1; D may be TRBD1 (5 bases). Trimming stripped 3 bases from V and 8 bases from J, with 16 bases between. This CDR3 has 14 residues. CDR1 is KGHSH, CDR2 LQKENI, per germline. The CDR3 DNA reads TGTGCCAGCTCACCTTCCGGCGGGGCCGGGGAAGCTTTCTTT. Translated, it gives CASSPSGGAGEAFF. The full variable domain, in which reference TRBV18 and TRBJ1-1 provide the parts outside the CDR3, is NAGVMQNPRHLVRRRGQEARLRCSPMKGHSHVYWYRQLPEEGLKFMVYLQKENIIDESGMPKERFSAEFPKEGPSILRIQQVVRGDSAAYFCASSPSGGAGEAFFGQGTRLTVV.

The chain couples TRBV5-8 to TRBJ2-2; D may be TRBD1 (6 bases). The CDR3 is 15 amino acids. V lost 5 bases to trimming and J lost 2 bases, with 13 bases between them. The germline V gene encodes CDR1 SGHTS and CDR2 YDEGEE. The CDR3 region is CASRPGTSNTGELFF. The DNA of the CDR3 is TGTGCCAGCAGGCCCGGGACAAGCAACACCGGGGAGCTGTTTTTT.

This clone was observed a single time. This chain uses TRBV6-1 with TRBJ1-4; 9 bases align to TRBD1. Germline assignment: CDR1 MNHNS and CDR2 SASEGT. V shed 3 bases, J shed 4 bases, and the junction held 9 bases outside the gene matches. This CDR3 is built from 17 residues. The CDR3 spells CASSETGGWGYNEKLFF. The CDR3 coding sequence is TGTGCCAGCAGTGAGACAGGGGGGTGGGGGTATAATGAAAAACTGTTTTTT.

This clone appeared once. The rearrangement uses TRBV12-3 or TRBV12-4 and TRBJ1-2; 7 positions agree with TRBD1. V shed 4 bases, J shed 8 bases, and the junction held 7 bases outside the gene matches. This CDR3 contains 13 residues. The CDR3 nucleotides are TGTGCCAGCAGTTACACAGGGGCGGGGGGCTACACCTTC. It specifies CASSYTGAGGYTF.

CDR3 sequence: CASSFVGGTYEQYF. DNA for the CDR3: TGTGCCAGCAGTTTCGTTGGGGGGACCTACGAGCAGTACTTC. V gene TRBV28 combines with J gene TRBJ2-7; tentative D call: TRBD2 (6 bases). Germline loops: CDR1 MDHEN, CDR2 SYDVKM. The CDR3 has 14 residues. The V gene lost 3 bases and the J gene lost 2 bases, with 11 bases spanning the gap.

This clone occurred a few times. This sequence joins TRBV19 and TRBJ1-1; 10 bases align to TRBD1. After removal of 6 bases from V and 0 bases from J, the junction contained 7 bases not matched to a gene. Germline CDR1 is LNHDA and CDR2 is SQIVND (reference sequence). The CDR3 length is 16 residues. In DNA form, the CDR3 reads TGTGCCAGTAGAGGGACAGGGGATAGGATGAACACTGAAGCTTTCTTT. Its protein product is CASRGTGDRMNTEAFF.

The chain links TRBV28 to TRBJ1-2, with D maybe TRBD1 (5 bases). The length of the CDR3 is 13 residues. Looked up from germline, CDR1 is MDHEN and CDR2 is SYDVKM. Deletions cut 3 bases from V and 13 bases from J, with 18 bases between. The CDR3: CASSFPASDRRTF. The CDR3 region has the DNA TGTGCCAGCAGTTTCCCCGCGAGCGACAGACGCACCTTC.